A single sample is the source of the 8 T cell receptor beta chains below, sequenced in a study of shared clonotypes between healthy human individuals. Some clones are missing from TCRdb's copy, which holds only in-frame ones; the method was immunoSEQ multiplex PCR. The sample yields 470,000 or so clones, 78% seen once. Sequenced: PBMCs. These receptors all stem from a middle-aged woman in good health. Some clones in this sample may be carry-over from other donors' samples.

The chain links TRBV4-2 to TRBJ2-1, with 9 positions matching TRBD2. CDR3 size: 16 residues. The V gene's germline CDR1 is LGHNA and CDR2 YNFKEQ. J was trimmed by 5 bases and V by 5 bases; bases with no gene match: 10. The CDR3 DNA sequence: TGTGCCAGCAGCTCCCAGGAGCGGGAGGTAAACAATGAGCAGTTCTTC. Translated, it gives CASSSQEREVNNEQFF.

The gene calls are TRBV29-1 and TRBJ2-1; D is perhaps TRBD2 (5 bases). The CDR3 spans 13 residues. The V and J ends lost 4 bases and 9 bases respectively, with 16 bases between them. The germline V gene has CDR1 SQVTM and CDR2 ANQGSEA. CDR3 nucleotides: TGCAGCGTTGCTTTGGAAGGGAGTAGTGAGCAGTTCTTC. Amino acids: CSVALEGSSEQFF.

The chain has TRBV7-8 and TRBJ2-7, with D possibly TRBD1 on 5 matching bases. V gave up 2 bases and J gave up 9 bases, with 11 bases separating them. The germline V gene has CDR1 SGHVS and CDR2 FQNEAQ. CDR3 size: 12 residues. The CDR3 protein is CASSLNQGVQYF. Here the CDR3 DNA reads TGTGCCAGCAGCTTAAATCAGGGCGTGCAGTACTTC.

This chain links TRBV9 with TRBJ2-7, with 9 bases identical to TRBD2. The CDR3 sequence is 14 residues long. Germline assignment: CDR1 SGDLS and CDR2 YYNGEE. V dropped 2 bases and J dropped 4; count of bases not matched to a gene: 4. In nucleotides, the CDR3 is TGTGCCAGCAGCGTTAGCGGGAGAACGTACGAGCAGTACTTC. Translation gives CASSVSGRTYEQYF.

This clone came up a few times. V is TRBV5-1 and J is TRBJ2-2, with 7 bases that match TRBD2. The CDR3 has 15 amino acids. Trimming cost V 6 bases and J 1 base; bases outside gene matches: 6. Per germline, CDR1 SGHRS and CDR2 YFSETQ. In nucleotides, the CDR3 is TGCGCCAGCACCCTAAGGGAGGGGAACACCGGGGAGCTGTTTTTT. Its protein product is CASTLREGNTGELFF.

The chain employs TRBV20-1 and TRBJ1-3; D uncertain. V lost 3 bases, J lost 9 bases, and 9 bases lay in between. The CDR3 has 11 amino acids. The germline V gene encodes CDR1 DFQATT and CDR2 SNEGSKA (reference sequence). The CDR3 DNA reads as TGCAGTGCTAGGACCGGCAGCACCATATATTTT. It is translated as CSARTGSTIYF.

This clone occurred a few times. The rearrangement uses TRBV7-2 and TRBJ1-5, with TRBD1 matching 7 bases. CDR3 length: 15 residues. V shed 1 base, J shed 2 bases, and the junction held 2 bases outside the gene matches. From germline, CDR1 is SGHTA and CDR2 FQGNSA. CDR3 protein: CASSLEGARNQPQHF. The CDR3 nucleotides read TGTGCCAGCAGCTTAGAGGGGGCCCGCAATCAGCCCCAGCATTTT.

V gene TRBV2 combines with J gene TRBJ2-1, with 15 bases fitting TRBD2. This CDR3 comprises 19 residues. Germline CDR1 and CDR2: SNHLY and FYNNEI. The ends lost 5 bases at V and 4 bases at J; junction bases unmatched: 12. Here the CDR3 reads CASSNTGLAGGPEYNEQFF. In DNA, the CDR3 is TGTGCCAGCAGTAACACCGGACTAGCGGGAGGGCCCGAGTACAATGAGCAGTTCTTC. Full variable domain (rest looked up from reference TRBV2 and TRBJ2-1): EPEVTQTPSHQVTQMGQEVILRCVPISNHLYFYWYRQILGQKVEFLVSFYNNEISEKSEIFDDQFSVERPDGSNFTLKIRSTKLEDSAMYFCASSNTGLAGGPEYNEQFFGPGTRLTVL.